The rows below give T cell receptor beta chains drawn from one sample of a study of kidney transplant recipient with SARS-CoV-2 infection. MiXCR, run by TCRdb on the reads, gives a single entry per CDR3 protein. In the table there are roughly 230,000 distinct CDR3 sequences, under 30% of which are singletons. The sequencing used a blood sample, collected at baseline and around day 120 from a kidney transplant recipient. Receptors originate from a male patient aged 30 to 39 who had COVID-19 and was a kidney transplant recipient. The graft donor may have given rise to some T cells. Each CDR3 is given with its conserved first and last residue. The D gene is left open where the match is weak. Clone size is given for some rows only: seen once, a few or many times, or a class if the clone is expanded.

d_gene	v_gene	j_gene	abundance	CDR3aa	CDR3nt
.	TRBV18	TRBJ2-2	many	CASSPQTGELFF	TGTGCCAGCTCACCGCAAACCGGGGAGCTGTTTTTT
.	TRBV11-1	TRBJ1-2	many	CASSMPSKAGKTYGYTF	TGTGCCAGCAGCATGCCCAGTAAGGCTGGAAAGACCTATGGCTACACCTTC
TRBD1	TRBV6-5	TRBJ2-7	many	CASSYSATGTGGNEQYF	TGTGCCAGCAGTTACTCGGCGACCGGGACAGGGGGAAACGAGCAGTACTTC
.	TRBV2	TRBJ1-3	many	CASRTHVVSGNTIYF	TGTGCCAGCAGGACGCATGTGGTCTCTGGAAACACCATATATTTT
.	TRBV3-1	TRBJ1-1	many	CASSFRIPISIRTEAFF	TGTGCCAGCAGCTTCCGTATTCCCATTTCAATTCGCACTGAAGCTTTCTTT
.	TRBV24-1	TRBJ2-5	few	CATSDLISAETQYF	TGTGCCACCAGTGATTTAATATCCGCGGAGACCCAGTACTTC
TRBD2	TRBV11-2	TRBJ2-1	.	CASSHGRGGRNHNEQFF	TGTGCCAGCAGCCACGGTCGTGGCGGGAGGAACCACAATGAGCAGTTCTTC
.	TRBV7-7	TRBJ2-7	many	CASSSTRAGEQYF	TGTGCCAGCAGCTCGACAAGGGCGGGCGAGCAGTACTTC
.	TRBV11-3	TRBJ1-2	many	CASSALLDLGKTYGYTF	TGTGCCAGCAGCGCTCTACTCGATCTCGGAAAGACCTATGGCTACACCTTC
.	TRBV7-3	TRBJ1-2	many	CASRLRGETSYGYTF	TGTGCCAGCAGATTACGGGGAGAGACAAGCTATGGCTACACCTTC
.	TRBV7-2	TRBJ1-6	many	CASSLGGDTGSPLHF	TGTGCCAGCAGCTTAGGAGGGGACACAGGTTCACCCCTCCACTTT
.	TRBV20-1	TRBJ2-3	few	CSATFFGRTPDTQYF	TGCAGTGCTACCTTTTTCGGGAGAACGCCAGATACGCAGTATTTT
TRBD1	TRBV19	TRBJ2-7	many	CASSPGTDSYEQYF	TGCGCCAGCAGCCCAGGGACAGACTCCTACGAGCAGTACTTC
.	TRBV10-1	TRBJ1-2	many	CASSGERRSRKTYGYTF	TGCGCCAGCAGTGGCGAAAGAAGATCGCGAAAGACCTATGGCTACACCTTC
TRBD2	TRBV12-3/TRBV12-4	TRBJ2-7	.	CASRLAGRTEQYF	TGCGCCAGCAGACTAGCGGGAAGGACCGAGCAGTACTTC
.	TRBV15	TRBJ1-2	many	CATSPLSRCGKTYGYTF	TGTGCCACCAGCCCTTTGTCAAGGTGTGGAAAGACCTATGGCTACACCTTC
.	TRBV4-1	TRBJ2-2	many	CASSQGGGKIGELFF	TGCGCCAGCAGCCAAGGAGGGGGTAAAATCGGGGAGCTGTTTTTT
.	TRBV5-4	TRBJ1-1	.	CASSRARLGMNTEAFF	TGTGCCAGCAGCCGGGCCCGTCTGGGAATGAACACTGAAGCTTTCTTT